Listed below are T cell receptor beta chains from one sample, sequenced in a study of T cells after yellow fever vaccination. Via MiXCR, TCRdb re-called the 5' RACE reads, giving one row per CDR3 protein. This repertoire shows about 63,000 distinct CDR3 sequences, 6.5% to 9% found once; its top ten account for 30% to 45%. The source material was CD8+ T cells sorted from PBMCs, sampled 15 days after the yellow fever booster vaccination. The receptors originated from a man aged 25 to 40 who received the YFV17D yellow fever vaccine. Both conserved end residues are part of each CDR3. D genes are given only for firm matches. Clone size is given as once, few, many or a size class.

size,D,length,V,J,CDR3,DNA
many,.,15,TRBV4-2,TRBJ1-5,CASSQETGGRQPQHF,TGTGCCAGCAGCCAAGAAACGGGGGGGAGACAACCCCAGCATTTT
many,.,13,TRBV6-6,TRBJ1-1,CAISEAENTEAFF,TGTGCCATTTCTGAGGCGGAGAACACTGAAGCTTTCTTT
many,.,16,TRBV27,TRBJ2-2,CASSLSRGEWAGELFF,TGTGCCAGCAGTTTATCGAGGGGGGAATGGGCCGGGGAGCTGTTTTTT
many,.,14,TRBV27,TRBJ2-3,CASTPGPLTDTQYF,TGTGCCAGCACCCCTGGGCCTCTCACAGATACGCAGTATTTT
many,.,11,TRBV25-1,TRBJ2-1,CASSELHEQFF,TGTGCCAGCAGTGAACTACATGAGCAGTTCTTC
many,.,13,TRBV12-3/TRBV12-4,TRBJ1-5,CASSFDGGGVQHF,TGTGCCAGCAGTTTTGATGGAGGGGGGGTCCAGCATTTT
many,.,12,TRBV9,TRBJ1-4,CASSVDSGKLFF,TGTGCCAGCAGCGTAGATTCTGGTAAACTGTTTTTT
many,TRBD2,14,TRBV12-3/TRBV12-4,TRBJ2-7,CASSPTGLGSEQYF,TGTGCCAGCAGTCCCACTGGACTAGGTAGCGAGCAGTACTTC
many,.,14,TRBV2,TRBJ2-1,CASSQGGGRNEQFF,TGTGCCAGCAGCCAGGGGGGGGGACGGAATGAGCAGTTCTTC
many,TRBD2,14,TRBV19,TRBJ2-1,CASSIPSGNNEQFF,TGTGCCAGTAGTATTCCTAGCGGCAACAATGAGCAGTTCTTC
many,.,12,TRBV7-2,TRBJ1-1,CASSLVNTEAFF,TGTGCCAGCAGCTTAGTTAACACTGAAGCTTTCTTT
many,.,15,TRBV27,TRBJ2-2,CASSFRLAGTGELFF,TGTGCCAGCAGTTTCAGGCTAGCTGGGACCGGGGAGCTGTTTTTT
many,.,15,TRBV11-2,TRBJ1-1,CASSLGQPMNTEAFF,TGTGCCAGCAGCTTAGGGCAGCCCATGAACACTGAAGCTTTCTTT
few,TRBD1,15,TRBV12-3/TRBV12-4,TRBJ2-5,CASSLGTGGRETQYF,TGTGCCAGCAGTTTAGGGACAGGGGGCAGGGAGACCCAGTACTTC
many,.,17,TRBV7-8,TRBJ2-7,CASSLYTTRDYPYEQYF,TGTGCCAGCAGCTTATATACCACTAGAGACTATCCCTACGAGCAGTACTTC
many,TRBD2,19,TRBV3-1,TRBJ2-7,CASSQPPGTSGNAPYEQYF,TGTGCCAGCAGCCAACCACCCGGGACTAGCGGGAACGCACCCTACGAGCAGTACTTC
many,TRBD1,18,TRBV7-9,TRBJ1-2,CASSSTGDRVGGNYGYTF,TGTGCCAGCAGCTCTACCGGGGACAGGGTAGGGGGTAACTATGGCTACACCTTC